This T cell receptor (beta chain) was sequenced during a study of OX40 agonist ivuxolimab in advanced cancers. Study-wide context: Dose-escalation cases comprised hepatocellular carcinoma, melanoma, renal cell or head and neck cancer. Those enrolled were 82.7% male, with a mean age of around 58 years and ages from roughly 20 to 90. Study-wide findings and caveats: Both CD4+ and CD8+ T cell populations in blood had undergone clonal expansion by week 6 at 0.1 to 3.0 mg/kg.

Produced via immunoSEQ multiplex PCR; TCRdb's table is partial and in-frame only. The table shows more than 45,000 clones, with approximately 81% occurring only once. Systemic immunosuppression or autoimmune disease history was grounds to exclude patients. From germline, CDR1 is MNHNS and CDR2 SASEGT. The germline V and J ends were trimmed by 10 bases and 0 bases, with 15 bases remaining between them. CDR3 length: 14 residues. With regard to this clone: Its target is not known.

The gene calls are TRBV6-1 and TRBJ1-2, with D uncertain. The specimen comprised CD4+ or CD8+ T cells sorted from blood, sampled in a trial of the OX40 agonist ivuxolimab. This receptor was obtained from an adult with an advanced solid tumor such as melanoma, head and neck, liver or kidney cancer. CDR3 loop: CATRPVVTNYGYTF. The CDR3 DNA sequence: TGTGCCACCCGACCGGTCGTTACTAACTATGGCTACACCTTC.